Included here is one TCR beta chain sequence, with context. TCRdb's copy holds only in-frame clones and misses some; the assay was immunoSEQ multiplex PCR. The table records 35,000 to 55,000 clones, 85% to 90% of them present only once. This record comes from a study of OX40 agonist ivuxolimab in advanced cancers. For the study at large: The study treated patients with ivuxolimab, an agonistic anti-OX40 (CD134) antibody.

Germline V gene sequence: CDR1 SGDLS, CDR2 YYNGEE. V was trimmed by 0 bases and J by 4 bases, leaving 10 bases between them. This CDR3 spans 15 amino acids. The source is an adult with an advanced solid tumor such as melanoma, head and neck, liver or kidney cancer. The chain uses TRBV9 and TRBJ2-2; D is unclear. The sequencing used CD4+ or CD8+ T cells sorted from blood, collected in a trial of the OX40 agonist ivuxolimab. CDR3 amino acids: CASSVDLPATGELFF. The CDR3 nucleotides are TGTGCCAGCAGCGTAGATCTCCCGGCCACCGGGGAGCTGTTTTTT.